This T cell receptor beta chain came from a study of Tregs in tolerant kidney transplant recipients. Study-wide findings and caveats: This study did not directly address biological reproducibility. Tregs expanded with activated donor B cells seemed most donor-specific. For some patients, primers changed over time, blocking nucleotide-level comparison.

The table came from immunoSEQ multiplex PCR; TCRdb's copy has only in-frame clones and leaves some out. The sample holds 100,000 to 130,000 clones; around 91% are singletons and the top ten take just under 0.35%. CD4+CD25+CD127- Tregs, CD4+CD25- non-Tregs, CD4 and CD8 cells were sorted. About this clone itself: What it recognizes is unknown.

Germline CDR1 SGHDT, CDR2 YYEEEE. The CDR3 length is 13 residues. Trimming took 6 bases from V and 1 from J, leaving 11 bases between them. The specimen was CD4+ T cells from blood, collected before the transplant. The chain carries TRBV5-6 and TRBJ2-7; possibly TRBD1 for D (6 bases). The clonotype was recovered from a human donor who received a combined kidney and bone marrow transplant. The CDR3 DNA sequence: TGTGCCAGCATTCGAGGACAGTCCTACGAGCAGTACTTC. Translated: CASIRGQSYEQYF.